The clone carrying this T cell receptor beta chain was counted at least ten times. Its antigen is undetermined. This sample was taken from a study of T-cell memory formation after mild COVID-19. Study at large: TCR clusters mostly belonged to single donors.

TCR alpha and TCR beta cDNA libraries carrying sample barcodes and UMIs were produced by 5'RACE using constant-segment primers. TCRdb independently ran MiXCR on the 5' RACE reads; one entry per CDR3 protein. The sample contains about 240,000 distinct CDR3 sequences, approximately 9% of which appear only once. Germline V gene lookup returns CDR1 SQVTM and CDR2 ANQGSEA. The CDR3 is made up of 13 amino acids. Trimming took 4 bases from V and 2 from J, leaving 9 bases between them. General study findings and limits: The authors did not confirm SARS-CoV-2 specificity of second-wave clones peaking day 37.

The receptor's source is a man between 18 and 29 years old who had mild COVID-19 (a few samples of this study predate the infection). Cell type and time point are not known. This chain connects TRBV29-1 to TRBJ2-1; D not certain. Sequenced input: PBMCs or a T cell subset sorted from them (not recorded which). CDR3 nucleotide sequence: TGCAGCGTTGCAAGTGGGGCCTACAATGAGCAGTTCTTC. This translates into CSVASGAYNEQFF.